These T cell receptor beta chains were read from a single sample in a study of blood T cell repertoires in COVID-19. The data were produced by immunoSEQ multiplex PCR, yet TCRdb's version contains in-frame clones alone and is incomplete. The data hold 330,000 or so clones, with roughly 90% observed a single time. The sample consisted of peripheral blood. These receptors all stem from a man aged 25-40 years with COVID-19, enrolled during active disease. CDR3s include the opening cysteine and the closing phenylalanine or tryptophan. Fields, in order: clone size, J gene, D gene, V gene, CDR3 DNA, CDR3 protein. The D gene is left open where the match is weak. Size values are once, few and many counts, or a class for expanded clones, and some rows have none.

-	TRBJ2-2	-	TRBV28	TGTGCCAGCAGTTCCCCCGTGACCGGGGAGCTGTTTTTT	CASSSPVTGELFF
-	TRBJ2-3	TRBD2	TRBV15	TGTGCCACCAGCAGACAAACAACTAGCGGGGATACGCAGTATTTT	CATSRQTTSGDTQYF
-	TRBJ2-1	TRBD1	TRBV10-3	TGTGCCATCAGTGAACAGGGGGCAGTTGAGCAGTTCTTC	CAISEQGAVEQFF
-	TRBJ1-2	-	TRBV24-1	TGTGCCACCAGTGACCCCTCGATCCAGGCCTATGGCTACACCTTC	CATSDPSIQAYGYTF
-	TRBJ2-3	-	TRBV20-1	TGCAGTGCAAGTAGGGGCGGGACGGGCACAGATACGCAGTATTTT	CSASRGGTGTDTQYF
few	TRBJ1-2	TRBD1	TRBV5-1	TGCGCCAGCAGCCCCCAGACAGGGGCTAACTATGGCTACACCTTC	CASSPQTGANYGYTF
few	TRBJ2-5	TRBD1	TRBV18	TGTGCCAGCTCACCACCGGGGGACAGGTCCCAGTACTTC	CASSPPGDRSQYF
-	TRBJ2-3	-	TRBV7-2	TGTGCCAGCAGCTTAGCAGGGGTCAGCACAGATACGCAGTATTTT	CASSLAGVSTDTQYF
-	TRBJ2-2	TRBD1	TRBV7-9	TGTGCCAGCAGCCGACAGGGGACGGTCACCGGGGAGCTGTTTTTT	CASSRQGTVTGELFF
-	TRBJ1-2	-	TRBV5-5	TGTGCCAGCAGCTTGGAACAGCCTCAGGGGGGCTACACCTTC	CASSLEQPQGGYTF
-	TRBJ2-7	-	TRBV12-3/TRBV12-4	TGTGCCAGCAGTACCTGGGACTTCTACGAGCAGTACTTC	CASSTWDFYEQYF
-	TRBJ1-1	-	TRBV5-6	TGTGCCAGCAGCCGACGGACAGATCGGAACACTGAAGCTTTCTTT	CASSRRTDRNTEAFF
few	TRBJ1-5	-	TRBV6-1	TGTGCCAGCAGTGAATTACCGAGGACTGAGCAGCCCCAGCATTTT	CASSELPRTEQPQHF
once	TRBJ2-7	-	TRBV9	TGTGCCAGCAGCGTAGGGCCAGGGGATCGGGAGCAGTACTTC	CASSVGPGDREQYF
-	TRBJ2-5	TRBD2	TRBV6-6	TGTGCCAGCAGTTACGGACTAGCGGGTGAGGAGACCCAGTACTTC	CASSYGLAGEETQYF